These 17 T cell receptor beta chains share one sample of origin, sequenced in a study of OX40 agonist ivuxolimab in advanced cancers. TCRdb keeps only in-frame clones here, not all; method: immunoSEQ multiplex PCR. This table has more than 65,000 clones, around 94% appearing once. This specimen was CD4+ or CD8+ T cells sorted from blood, taken in a trial of the OX40 agonist ivuxolimab. The receptors were gathered from an adult with an advanced solid tumor such as melanoma, head and neck, liver or kidney cancer.

V usage is TRBV7-9 and J usage is TRBJ2-1, with 9 bases aligning to TRBD1. Germline V gene sequence: CDR1 SEHNR, CDR2 FQNEAQ (reference sequence). V shed 11 bases and J 7 bases; nucleotides not matched to a gene: 18. The CDR3 has 16 amino acids. The CDR3 DNA follows: TGTGCCTGCTTAAACCAACAACAGGGGGCTTGGAATGAGCAGTTCTTC. This encodes CACLNQQQGAWNEQFF.

The rearrangement uses TRBV4-3 and TRBJ2-1; unclear D gene. V was pared by 4 bases and J by 9 bases, with 19 bases between. There are 15 residues in the CDR3. CDR1 and CDR2 from the germline V gene are LGHNA and YSLEER. Here the CDR3 DNA reads TGCGCCAGCAGCCCCTCCGGGTACACGAACGGTGAGCAGTTCTTC. This sequence encodes CASSPSGYTNGEQFF.

This clone was observed a single time. The chain couples TRBV5-1 to TRBJ2-3; D is perhaps TRBD1 (6 bases). Germline V gene sequence: CDR1 SGHRS, CDR2 YFSETQ. Trimming took 0 bases from V and 0 from J, leaving 14 bases between them. The CDR3 has 17 residues. Written as DNA, the CDR3 is TGCGCCAGCAGCTTGGCCCCGACAGGTTATAGCACAGATACGCAGTATTTT. This gives the protein CASSLAPTGYSTDTQYF. Drawing the rest from reference TRBV5-1 and TRBJ2-3, the complete variable domain is KAGVTQTPRYLIKTRGQQVTLSCSPISGHRSVSWYQQTPGQGLQFLFEYFSETQRNKGNFPGRFSGRQFSNSRSEMNVSTLELGDSALYLCASSLAPTGYSTDTQYFGPGTRLTVL.

Turning to this clone: Distinct nucleotide sequences in the sample also encode this CDR3. The chain carries TRBV19 and TRBJ1-1; D gene ambiguous. Trimming stripped 2 bases from V and 1 base from J, with 5 bases between. This CDR3 comprises 13 residues. CDR1 LNHDA and CDR2 SQIVND come from the germline V gene (reference sequence). For the CDR3, the DNA is TGTGCCAGTAGTATATCGGGGAACACTGAAGCTTTCTTT. Translated: CASSISGNTEAFF.

This clone has a handful of counts. V gene TRBV5-1 combines with J gene TRBJ1-1; the D gene is possibly TRBD1 (5 bases). This CDR3 spans 16 amino acids. V lost 0 bases, J lost 3 bases, and 15 bases lay in between. CDR1 and CDR2 from the germline V gene are SGHRS and YFSETQ. This chain's CDR3 is CASSLEYGRDYTEAFF. CDR3 nucleotides: TGCGCCAGCAGCTTGGAGTACGGCAGGGACTACACTGAAGCTTTCTTT.

V and J are TRBV28 and TRBJ2-1; a possible D gene is TRBD2 (6 bases). Trimming stripped 6 bases from V and 4 bases from J, with 16 bases between. From germline, CDR1 is MDHEN and CDR2 SYDVKM. This CDR3 has 15 residues. In DNA form, the CDR3 reads TGTGCCAGCAGGCAGGATAGCGGAACGTACAATGAGCAGTTCTTC. Its protein is CASRQDSGTYNEQFF.

The V gene is TRBV9, the J gene TRBJ1-3; TRBD1 matches at 9 bases. CDR1 and CDR2 from the germline V gene are SGDLS and YYNGEE. The CDR3 totals 16 residues. Trimming cost V 4 bases and J 4 bases; bases outside gene matches: 9. This CDR3 is CASSPGTGRQGNTIYF. Written as DNA, the CDR3 is TGTGCCAGCAGCCCAGGGACAGGGCGGCAGGGAAACACCATATATTTT.

The chain recombines TRBV27 with TRBJ2-7; 7 bases agree with TRBD1. The V and J ends lost 5 bases and 2 bases, in that order; junction bases with no gene match: 3. CDR3 length: 13 amino acids. Per germline, CDR1 MNHEY and CDR2 SMNVEV (reference sequence). The CDR3 region has the DNA TGTGCCAGCAGTATACAGGGGCCCTACGAGCAGTACTTC. Translating gives CASSIQGPYEQYF.

CDR3 residues: CATSPRGQVYEQYF. CDR3 DNA sequence: TGTGCCACCAGTCCCCGGGGACAGGTCTACGAGCAGTACTTC. This chain connects TRBV15 to TRBJ2-7; TRBD1 matches at 8 bases. Looked up from germline, CDR1 is LNHNV and CDR2 is YYDKDF (reference sequence). The V and J ends lost 6 bases and 3 bases, in that order; junction bases with no gene match: 7. The CDR3 length is 14 residues.

This sequence joins TRBV19 and TRBJ2-5, with 7 bases lining up with TRBD1. Germline V gene sequence: CDR1 LNHDA, CDR2 SQIVND (reference sequence). V shed 5 bases, J shed 5 bases, and the junction held 8 bases outside the gene matches. This CDR3 comprises 14 residues. The CDR3 sequence: CASSPHRGGETQYF. In DNA form, the CDR3 reads TGTGCCAGTAGTCCCCACAGGGGTGGCGAGACCCAGTACTTC.

This sequence joins TRBV5-1 and TRBJ1-1, with D possibly matching TRBD1 (6 bases). The germline CDR1 and CDR2 sequences are SGHRS and YFSETQ. V lost 3 bases, J lost 1 base, and 7 bases lay in between. This CDR3 spans 13 amino acids. The CDR3 sequence is CASSWGQNTEAFF. The CDR3 nucleotides are TGCGCCAGCAGCTGGGGACAGAACACTGAAGCTTTCTTT.

This clone was counted once. The chain uses TRBV11-2 and TRBJ2-5, with 11 bases aligning to TRBD2. The CDR3 is 15 amino acids. Trimming at V came to 4 bases and at J to 2 bases, leaving 3 bases not matched to a gene. The germline V gene encodes CDR1 SGHAT and CDR2 FQNNGV. CDR3: CASSSIAGGQETQYF. In nucleotides, the CDR3 is TGTGCCAGCAGCTCAATAGCGGGGGGGCAAGAGACCCAGTACTTC.

In DNA, the CDR3 is TGTGCCAGCAGTCCGATTATAGCCTCCTACGAGCAGTACTTC. Its protein is CASSPIIASYEQYF. The chain joins TRBV27 to TRBJ2-7, with D hard to call. Trimming shortened V by 5 bases and J by 0 bases, and 11 bases separated the two germline ends. From germline, CDR1 is MNHEY and CDR2 SMNVEV (reference sequence). CDR3 length equals 14 residues.

The V gene is TRBV7-9, the J gene TRBJ2-7; TRBD1 aligns across 9 bases. This CDR3 region has 15 residues. Germline V gene sequence: CDR1 SEHNR, CDR2 FQNEAQ (reference sequence). Trimming cost V 4 bases and J 5 bases; bases outside gene matches: 9. CDR3 protein: CASSSIGQGSHEQYF. As DNA, the CDR3 is TGTGCCAGCAGCTCGATTGGACAGGGGAGCCACGAGCAGTACTTC. Combining the CDR3 with reference TRBV7-9 and TRBJ2-7 gives the whole variable domain DTGVSQNPRHKITKRGQNVTFRCDPISEHNRLYWYRQTLGQGPEFLTYFQNEAQLEKSRLLSDRFSAERPKGSFSTLEIQRTEQGDSAMYLCASSSIGQGSHEQYFGPGTRLTVT.

For this clone: This sample also contains other DNA sequences that code for the same CDR3. V usage is TRBV28 and J usage is TRBJ2-5, with 12 nucleotides matching TRBD1. The junction had 7 bases not matched to a gene; V was cut back by 6 bases and J by 5 bases. Looked up from germline, CDR1 is MDHEN and CDR2 is SYDVKM. The CDR3 extends over 15 amino acids. Here the CDR3 reads CASSSGQGARETQYF. CDR3 bases: TGTGCCAGCAGCTCGGGACAGGGGGCCAGGGAGACCCAGTACTTC.

The chain has TRBV25-1 and TRBJ1-1, with D possibly TRBD1 on 5 matching bases. Germline V gene sequence: CDR1 MGHDK, CDR2 SYGVNS. The CDR3 is made up of 16 amino acids. Trimming shortened V by 6 bases and J by 3 bases, and 20 bases separated the two germline ends. CDR3 bases: TGTGCCAGCAGGGCGGCCGGGGGGGATTGGGACACTGAAGCTTTCTTT. Protein product: CASRAAGGDWDTEAFF.

The chain has TRBV5-8 and TRBJ2-3, with 9 positions matching TRBD2. Per the germline V gene, CDR1 is SGHTS and CDR2 is YDEGEE. J gave up 2 bases and V 3 bases, and 4 bases lay outside the gene matches. The CDR3 is 15 amino acids. The CDR3 spells CASSSGLAITDTQYF. The CDR3 nucleotides are TGTGCCAGCAGCTCAGGACTAGCGATCACAGATACGCAGTATTTT.